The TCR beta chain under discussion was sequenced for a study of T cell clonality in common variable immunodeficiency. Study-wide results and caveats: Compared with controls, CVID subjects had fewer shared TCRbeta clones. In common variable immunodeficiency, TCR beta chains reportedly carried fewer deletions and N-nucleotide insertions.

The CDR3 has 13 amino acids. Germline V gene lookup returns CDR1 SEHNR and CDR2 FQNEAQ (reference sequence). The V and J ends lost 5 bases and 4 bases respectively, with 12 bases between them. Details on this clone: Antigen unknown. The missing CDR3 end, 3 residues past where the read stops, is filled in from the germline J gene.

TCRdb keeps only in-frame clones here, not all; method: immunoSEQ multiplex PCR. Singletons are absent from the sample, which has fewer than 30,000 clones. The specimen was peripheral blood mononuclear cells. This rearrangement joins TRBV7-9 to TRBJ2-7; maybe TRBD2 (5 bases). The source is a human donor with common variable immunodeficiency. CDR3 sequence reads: CASSRGRQYEQYF. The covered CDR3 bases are TGTGCCAGCAGCCGGGGTAGGCAGTACGAG.